The T cell receptor (beta chain) under discussion was sequenced for a study of blood T cell repertoires in COVID-19 (TCRdb year 2020). Study-level background: Collaborator samples came from the United States, Italy and Spain and covered acute and convalescent phases of COVID-19. The material from the prospective study consisted of cDNA or gDNA derived from T cells, B-cell-depleted T cells, or PBMCs. The repertoires were released in a freely available public database intended as a resource for research on the immune response to SARS-CoV-2. The dataset comprised deeply sampled blood TCRbeta repertoires from subjects exposed to, actively infected with, or recovered from COVID-19. The samples were drawn from the first 160 participants of the ongoing ImmuneRACE study and from more than 1,000 subjects provided by 6 global collaborators. The sample metadata nearly always contained a de-identified subject ID, COVID-19 status, age in years and sex. Where available, HLA class I and class II types were obtained from metadata supplied by the sample provider rather than from assay-based typing. Study-level results and caveats: The quantity of clinical and demographic metadata differed by source and by participant and was supplied without curation.

Each collaborating institution followed its own protocols to collect whole blood in K2EDTA tubes. For TCRbeta analysis, collaborators shipped samples in one of three forms: frozen whole blood, isolated PBMCs, or DNA extracted from either of those sample types. A remark on this clone: Its antigen is currently not known. No per-base quality is available; no much larger clone lies one base away.

The immunoSEQ Assay, a bias-controlled multiplex PCR, was used to amplify TCRbeta CDR3 regions from genomic DNA. Regarding the original processing steps: Within the assay, amplification of reference gene primers was used to estimate how many nucleated cells each sample contained. Sequence reads were collapsed and filtered to measure the absolute abundance of every unique TCRbeta CDR3 rearrangement. Productive Simpson clonality was computed per sample as the square root of Simpson's diversity index over productive rearrangements. TCRdb mirrors the immuneACCESS table, restricted to in-frame sequences. Some clones are absent from its copies; in checked studies, under half trace to an unresolved V gene, and the reason for the others is unknown. Clone size and V and J calls were adopted from that table, with D and trimming inferred from the DNA. The sample table lists tens of thousands of clones, roughly 84% of them with a count of one. Together, the top ten hold over 25% of the sample.

Spanning cysteine to phenylalanine, the CDR3 consists of 15 amino acids. Only the CDR3 DNA is retained, 45 bases long and in frame from the first base. The germline V gene sets CDR1 to SGHRS and CDR2 to YFSETQ. Trimmed from V: 4 bases; trimmed from J: 5 bases; junction bases lacking a gene match: 5. The sequence was obtained from a human donor in a cohort sampled during active COVID-19. The rearrangement combines TRBV5-1 with TRBJ2-1; TRBD2 matches 11 bases in the middle. The sequenced sample was peripheral blood. CDR3 reads: CASSDSGGAHNEQFF. The DNA is as follows: TGCGCCAGCAGCGATAGCGGGGGGGCCCACAATGAGCAGTTCTTC. The CDR3 plus the reference TRBV5-1 and TRBJ2-1 genes for the other parts give the full variable domain: KAGVTQTPRYLIKTRGQQVTLSCSPISGHRSVSWYQQTPGQGLQFLFEYFSETQRNKGNFPGRFSGRQFSNSRSEMNVSTLELGDSALYLCASSDSGGAHNEQFFGPGTRLTVL.